This T cell receptor beta chain was found in a study of blood T cell repertoires in COVID-19. At the level of the study: T cells, B-cell-depleted T cells, or PBMCs supplied cDNA or gDNA.

The method was immunoSEQ multiplex PCR; TCRdb's version includes in-frame clones alone and lacks a portion of them. The sample consists of about 83,000 clones, around 90% of them appearing once. This CDR3 region has 17 residues. V was pared by 4 bases and J by 4 bases, with 12 bases of the junction left unmatched. In germline, CDR1 is SGHRS, CDR2 YFSETQ. The V gene is TRBV5-1, the J gene TRBJ2-2; TRBD1 agrees at 8 bases. The receptor's source is a man older than 75 with active or convalescent COVID-19. The sample comprised peripheral blood. In DNA form, the CDR3 reads TGCGCCAGCAGCGAAGGGCCAGGGGGCGCCGGCACCGGGGAGCTGTTTTTT. Translating gives CASSEGPGGAGTGELFF.